This T cell receptor beta chain was recorded in a study of CD4+ T cells in melanoma. Whole-study results and caveats: CD8+ T cell, macrophage and B cell function reportedly correlated with neoantigen-specific CD4+ T cells. Neoantigen-specific CD4+ T cells in melanoma reportedly had diverse differentiation states.

A remark on this clone: The antigen is undetermined.

The CDR3 consists of 13 residues. From germline, CDR1 is SGHDT and CDR2 YYEEEE. V gave up 8 bases and J gave up 8 bases, with 19 bases separating them. The protocol was immunoSEQ multiplex PCR, while the TCRdb copy is restricted to in-frame clones and leaves out a portion. The sample lists 110,000 to 150,000 clones, about nine tenths occurring once. The rearrangement links TRBV5-6 to TRBJ1-2; D possibly corresponds to TRBD1 (6 bases). This clonotype was obtained from a human donor with melanoma. CDR3 DNA: TGTGCCAGTGCACGGAGGGGGGCCGGAGGCTACACCTTC. This encodes CASARRGAGGYTF.